This T cell receptor beta chain came from a study of PD-L1 blockade in urothelial cancer. Study-wide context: Atezolizumab was started by patients in the mid-2010s at 1,200 mg intravenously every 3 weeks. Prior chemotherapy regimens per patient numbered 0 to 3.

As for this clone: Its target is not known.

The study, taken as a whole, reports: Patients with below-median pretreatment blood clonality survived longer.

CDR3 length: 14 amino acids. The germline V gene encodes CDR1 SNHLY and CDR2 FYNNEI. Trimming cost V 10 bases and J 8 bases; bases outside gene matches: 9. TCRdb's table, derived via immunoSEQ multiplex PCR, lists solely in-frame clones and lacks some. The data contain about 100,000 clones, around 85% of them singletons. The origin of this receptor is a man in his forties or fifties with urothelial cancer. V is TRBV2 and J is TRBJ1-6, with TRBD1 identical over 9 bases. The material sequenced was PBMCs, taken around atezolizumab (anti-PD-L1) treatment. The CDR3 protein is CAIMTGGRDSPLHF. CDR3 coding DNA: TGTGCCATAATGACAGGGGGGAGGGATTCACCCCTCCACTTT.